Listed below are T cell receptor beta chains from one sample, sequenced in a study of cytomegalovirus exposure and HLA in healthy donors. Here immunoSEQ multiplex PCR was the method, and the copy in TCRdb shows in-frame clones only, minus some. The table has 160,000 or so clones, roughly 79% seen once; the top ten hold 4% to 5%. The sequenced material came from PBMCs. All receptors come from a woman aged 18-29 years in good health and CMV-seropositive. Both conserved end residues are part of each CDR3. The D gene is left open where the match is weak. Size is stated for part of the rows, as once, few or many counts, or as a class when the clone is expanded.

j_call: TRBJ2-3; clone_size: -; d_call: TRBD2; v_call: TRBV7-7; cdr3_nt: TGTGCTAGCAGCTTACGTCCCGCGGGGGAGGTCACAGATACGCAGTATTTT; cdr3_aa: CASSLRPAGEVTDTQYF
j_call: TRBJ2-3; clone_size: -; d_call: -; v_call: TRBV29-1; cdr3_nt: TGCAGCGCCGATGGACAGATACCGAGCACAGATACGCAGTATTTT; cdr3_aa: CSADGQIPSTDTQYF
j_call: TRBJ1-5; clone_size: -; d_call: -; v_call: TRBV7-4; cdr3_nt: TGTGCCAGCAGGCATACAGGGCTACATAGCAATCAGCCCCAGCATTTT; cdr3_aa: CASRHTGLHSNQPQHF
j_call: TRBJ1-1; clone_size: few; d_call: -; v_call: TRBV28; cdr3_nt: TGTGCCAGCAGTTTAACGCTAGGGGCGGTCTCAACAGGCACTGAAGCTTTCTTT; cdr3_aa: CASSLTLGAVSTGTEAFF
j_call: TRBJ1-3; clone_size: -; d_call: TRBD1; v_call: TRBV6-1; cdr3_nt: TGTGCCAGCAGTGACCCGGGACAGGGGGCCAACACCATATATTTT; cdr3_aa: CASSDPGQGANTIYF
j_call: TRBJ1-1; clone_size: -; d_call: TRBD1; v_call: TRBV29-1; cdr3_nt: TGCAGCGTTCGCGGACAGGGGCGGAACACTGAAGCTTTCTTT; cdr3_aa: CSVRGQGRNTEAFF
j_call: TRBJ2-2; clone_size: once; d_call: TRBD2; v_call: TRBV2; cdr3_nt: TGTGCCAGCAGTGAACCGGGACTAGGCCCCGCCGGGGAGCTGTTTTTT; cdr3_aa: CASSEPGLGPAGELFF
j_call: TRBJ1-1; clone_size: -; d_call: -; v_call: TRBV5-1; cdr3_nt: TGCGCCAGCAGTGGTCTATCTATCACTGAAGCTTTCTTT; cdr3_aa: CASSGLSITEAFF
j_call: TRBJ2-3; clone_size: -; d_call: -; v_call: TRBV7-6; cdr3_nt: TGTGCCAGCAGCCCAGTCACAGATACGCAGTATTTT; cdr3_aa: CASSPVTDTQYF
j_call: TRBJ2-7; clone_size: -; d_call: TRBD1; v_call: TRBV19; cdr3_nt: TGTGCCAGTAGTACCCAACGACAGGGTGGATACGAGCAGTACTTC; cdr3_aa: CASSTQRQGGYEQYF
j_call: TRBJ2-1; clone_size: -; d_call: TRBD2; v_call: TRBV10-3; cdr3_nt: TGTGCCATCAGTGACCCTCCAAGCGGGGCTTCCTACAATGAGCAGTTCTTC; cdr3_aa: CAISDPPSGASYNEQFF